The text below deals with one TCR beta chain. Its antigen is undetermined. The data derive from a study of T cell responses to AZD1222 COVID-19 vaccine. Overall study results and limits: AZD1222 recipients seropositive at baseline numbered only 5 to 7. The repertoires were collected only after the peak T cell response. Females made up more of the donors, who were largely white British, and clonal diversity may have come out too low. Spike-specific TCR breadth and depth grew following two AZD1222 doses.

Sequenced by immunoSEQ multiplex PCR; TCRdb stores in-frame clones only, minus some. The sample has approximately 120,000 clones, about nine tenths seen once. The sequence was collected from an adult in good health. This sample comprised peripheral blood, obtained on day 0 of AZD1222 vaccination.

CDR3 bases: TGTGCCAGCAGCCAAGAACGGGGAAGAACCAATCAGCCCCAGCATTTT. Protein: CASSQERGRTNQPQHF. This rearrangement joins TRBV4-2 to TRBJ1-5; D not certain. CDR3 size: 16 residues. Per germline, CDR1 LGHNA and CDR2 YNFKEQ. The V end lost 0 bases, the J end lost 3 bases, and 12 bases lay between the germline ends.